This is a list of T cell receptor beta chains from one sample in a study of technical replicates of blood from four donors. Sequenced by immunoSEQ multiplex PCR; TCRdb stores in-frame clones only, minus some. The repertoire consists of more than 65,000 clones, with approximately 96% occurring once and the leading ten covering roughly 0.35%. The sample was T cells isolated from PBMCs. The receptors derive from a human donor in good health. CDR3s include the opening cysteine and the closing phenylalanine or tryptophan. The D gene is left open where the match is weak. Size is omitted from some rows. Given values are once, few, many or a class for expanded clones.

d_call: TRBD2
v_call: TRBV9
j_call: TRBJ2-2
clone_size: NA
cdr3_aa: CASSVEISGTGELFF
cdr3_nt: TGTGCCAGCAGCGTAGAAATTAGCGGGACCGGGGAGCTGTTTTTT

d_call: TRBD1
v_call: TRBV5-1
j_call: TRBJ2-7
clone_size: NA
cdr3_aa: CASSSGTGAYEQYF
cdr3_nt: TGCGCCAGCAGCTCCGGGACAGGGGCCTACGAGCAGTACTTC

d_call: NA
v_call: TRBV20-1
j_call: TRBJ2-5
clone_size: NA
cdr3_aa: CSALRETQYF
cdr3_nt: TGCAGTGCGCTCAGGGAGACCCAGTACTTC

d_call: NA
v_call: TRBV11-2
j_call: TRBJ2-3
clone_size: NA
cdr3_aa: CASRDRRRGPGTDTQYF
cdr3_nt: TGTGCCAGCAGGGACAGACGCAGGGGCCCAGGCACAGATACGCAGTATTTT

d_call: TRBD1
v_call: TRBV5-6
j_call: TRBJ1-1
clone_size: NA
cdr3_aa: CASSLTGAMNTEAFF
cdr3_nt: TGTGCCAGCAGCTTGACAGGGGCCATGAACACTGAAGCTTTCTTT

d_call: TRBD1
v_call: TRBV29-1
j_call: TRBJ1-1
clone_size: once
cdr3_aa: CSVVQGARMNTEAFF
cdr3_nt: TGCAGCGTTGTACAGGGGGCACGAATGAACACTGAAGCTTTCTTT

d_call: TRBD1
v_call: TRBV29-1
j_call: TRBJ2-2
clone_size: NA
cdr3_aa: CSGNRGSDTGELFF
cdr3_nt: TGCAGCGGTAACAGGGGAAGTGACACCGGGGAGCTGTTTTTT

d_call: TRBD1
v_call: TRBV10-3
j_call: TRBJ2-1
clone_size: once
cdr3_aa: CAISLGQGRSSSYNEQFF
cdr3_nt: TGTGCCATCAGTCTCGGACAGGGCAGATCGAGCTCCTACAATGAGCAGTTCTTC

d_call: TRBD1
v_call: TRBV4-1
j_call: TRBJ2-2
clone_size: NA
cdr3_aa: CASSQEDRGPFTGELFF
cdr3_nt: TGCGCCAGCAGCCAAGAGGACAGGGGGCCTTTCACCGGGGAGCTGTTTTTT

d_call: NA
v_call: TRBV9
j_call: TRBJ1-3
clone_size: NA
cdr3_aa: CASSVDRSSGNTIYF
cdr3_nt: TGTGCCAGCAGCGTAGATCGGAGCTCTGGAAACACCATATATTTT

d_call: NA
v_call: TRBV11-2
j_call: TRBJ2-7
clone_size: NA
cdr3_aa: CASSLQGNEQYF
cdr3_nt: TGTGCCAGCAGTTTGCAGGGTAACGAGCAGTACTTC

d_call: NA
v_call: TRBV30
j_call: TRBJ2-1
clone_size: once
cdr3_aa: CAWTLQGYEQFF
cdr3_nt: TGTGCCTGGACTCTCCAGGGGTATGAGCAGTTCTTC

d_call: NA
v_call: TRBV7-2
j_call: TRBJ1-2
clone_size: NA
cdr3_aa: CASSLSLANYGYTF
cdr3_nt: TGTGCCAGCAGCTTATCTTTGGCCAACTATGGCTACACCTTC

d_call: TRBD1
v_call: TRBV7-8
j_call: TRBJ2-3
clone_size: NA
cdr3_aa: CASSFGTGEADTQYF
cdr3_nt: TGTGCCAGCAGCTTTGGGACAGGGGAGGCAGATACGCAGTATTTT

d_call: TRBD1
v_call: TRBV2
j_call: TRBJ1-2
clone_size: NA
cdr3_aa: CATLGDSAYGYTF
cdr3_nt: TGTGCCACCTTGGGGGACAGTGCCTATGGCTACACCTTC

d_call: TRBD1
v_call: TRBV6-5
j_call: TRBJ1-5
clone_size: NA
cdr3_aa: CASTGQGANQPQHF
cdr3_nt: TGTGCCAGCACGGGACAGGGGGCAAATCAGCCCCAGCATTTT

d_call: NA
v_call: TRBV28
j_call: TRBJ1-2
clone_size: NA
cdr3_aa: CASSFGDSGYTF
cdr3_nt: TGTGCCAGCAGTTTCGGGGATAGTGGCTACACCTTC

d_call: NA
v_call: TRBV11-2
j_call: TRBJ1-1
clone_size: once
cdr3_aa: CASSLDHREAFF
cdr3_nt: TGTGCCAGCAGCTTAGATCACAGGGAGGCTTTCTTT

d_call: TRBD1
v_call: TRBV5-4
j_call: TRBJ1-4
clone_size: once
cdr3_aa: CASSPTGTDEKLFF
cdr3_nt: TGTGCCAGCAGCCCGACAGGGACCGATGAAAAACTGTTTTTT

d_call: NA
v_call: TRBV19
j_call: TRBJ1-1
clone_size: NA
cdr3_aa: CASSRGHEAFF
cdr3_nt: TGTGCCAGTAGTAGGGGACATGAAGCTTTCTTT

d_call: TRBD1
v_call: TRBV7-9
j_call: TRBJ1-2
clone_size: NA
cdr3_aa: CASSLQGQGAQLGYTF
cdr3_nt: TGTGCCAGCAGCTTACAAGGACAGGGGGCGCAGCTTGGCTACACCTTC

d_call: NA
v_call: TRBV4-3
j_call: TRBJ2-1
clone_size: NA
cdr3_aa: CASSQDEISYNEQFF
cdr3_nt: TGCGCCAGCAGCCAAGATGAGATTTCCTACAATGAGCAGTTCTTC

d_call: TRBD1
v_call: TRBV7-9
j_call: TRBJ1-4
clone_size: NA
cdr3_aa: CASSFGTENEKLFF
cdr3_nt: TGTGCCAGCAGCTTCGGGACAGAAAATGAAAAACTGTTTTTT

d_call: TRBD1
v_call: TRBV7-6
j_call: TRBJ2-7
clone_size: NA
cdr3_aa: CASSLSGGSYEQYF
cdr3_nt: TGTGCCAGCAGTTTATCAGGGGGCTCCTACGAGCAGTACTTC

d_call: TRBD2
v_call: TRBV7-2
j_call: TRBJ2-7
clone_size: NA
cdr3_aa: CASSLVGLAVEQYF
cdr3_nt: TGTGCCAGCAGCTTAGTGGGACTAGCTGTCGAGCAGTACTTC

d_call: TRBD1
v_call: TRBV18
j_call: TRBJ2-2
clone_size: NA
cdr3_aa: CASSWTGFGNTGELFF
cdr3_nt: TGTGCCAGCTCATGGACAGGGTTCGGGAACACCGGGGAGCTGTTTTTT

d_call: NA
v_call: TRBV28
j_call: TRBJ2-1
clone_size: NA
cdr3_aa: CASSFVSGDHNEQFF
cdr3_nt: TGTGCCAGCAGTTTCGTTAGCGGAGATCACAATGAGCAGTTCTTC

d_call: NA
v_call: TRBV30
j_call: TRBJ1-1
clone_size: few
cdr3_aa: CAWSVALWNTEAFF
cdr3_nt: TGTGCCTGGAGTGTAGCTCTCTGGAACACTGAAGCTTTCTTT

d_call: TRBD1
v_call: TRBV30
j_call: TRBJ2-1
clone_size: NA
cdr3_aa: CAWSETGYDNEQFF
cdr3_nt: TGTGCCTGGAGCGAGACAGGGTACGACAATGAGCAGTTCTTC

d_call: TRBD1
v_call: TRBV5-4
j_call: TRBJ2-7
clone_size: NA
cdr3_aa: CASSLGTGLYEQYF
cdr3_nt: TGTGCCAGCAGCTTGGGGACAGGGCTCTACGAGCAGTACTTC

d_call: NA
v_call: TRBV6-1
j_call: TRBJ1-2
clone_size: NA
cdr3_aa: CASSERTAFYGYTF
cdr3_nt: TGTGCCAGCAGTGAACGGACAGCCTTCTATGGCTACACCTTC

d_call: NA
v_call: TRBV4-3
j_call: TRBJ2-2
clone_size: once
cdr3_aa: CASSQVAGSSTGELFF
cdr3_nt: TGCGCCAGCAGCCAAGTTGCGGGGTCAAGCACCGGGGAGCTGTTTTTT

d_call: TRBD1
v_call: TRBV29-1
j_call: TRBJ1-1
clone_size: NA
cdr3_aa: CSVGRTGETEAFF
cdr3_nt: TGCAGCGTTGGTCGGACAGGGGAAACTGAAGCTTTCTTT

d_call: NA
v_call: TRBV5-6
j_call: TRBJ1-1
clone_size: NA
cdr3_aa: CASSLGQRSEAFF
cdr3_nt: TGTGCCAGCAGCTTGGGCCAGCGCTCTGAAGCTTTCTTT

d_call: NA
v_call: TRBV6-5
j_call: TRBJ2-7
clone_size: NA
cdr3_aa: CASSYGEISYEQYF
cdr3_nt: TGTGCCAGCAGTTACGGTGAGATATCCTACGAGCAGTACTTC

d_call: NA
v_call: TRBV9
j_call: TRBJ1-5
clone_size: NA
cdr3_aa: CASIEGQPQHF
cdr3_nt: TGTGCCAGCATTGAGGGTCAGCCCCAGCATTTT

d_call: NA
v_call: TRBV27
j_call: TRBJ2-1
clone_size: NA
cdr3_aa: CASSFESRLNEQFF
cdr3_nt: TGTGCCAGCAGTTTTGAGTCGCGACTGAATGAGCAGTTCTTC

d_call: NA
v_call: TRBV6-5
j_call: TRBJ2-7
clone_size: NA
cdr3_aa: CASSYSRSGFYEQYF
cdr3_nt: TGTGCCAGCAGTTACTCGAGGTCTGGGTTCTACGAGCAGTACTTC

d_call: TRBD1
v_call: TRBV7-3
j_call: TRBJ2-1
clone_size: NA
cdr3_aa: CASSSDRGSYNEQFF
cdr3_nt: TGTGCCAGCAGCTCAGACAGGGGGTCTTACAATGAGCAGTTCTTC

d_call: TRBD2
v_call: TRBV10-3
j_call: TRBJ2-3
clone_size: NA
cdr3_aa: CAISGTSGADTQYF
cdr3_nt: TGTGCCATCAGCGGGACTAGCGGGGCGGATACGCAGTATTTT

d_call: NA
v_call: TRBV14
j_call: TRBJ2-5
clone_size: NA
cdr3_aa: CASSQDLGGGETQYF
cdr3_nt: TGTGCCAGCAGCCAAGATCTCGGCGGCGGGGAGACCCAGTACTTC

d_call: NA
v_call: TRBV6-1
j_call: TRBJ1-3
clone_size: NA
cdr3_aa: CASSVTGLGNTIYF
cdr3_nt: TGTGCCAGCAGTGTTACAGGCCTTGGAAACACCATATATTTT

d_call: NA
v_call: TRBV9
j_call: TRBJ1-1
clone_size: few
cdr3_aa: CASSANIRNEAFF
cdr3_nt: TGTGCCAGCAGCGCTAACATCAGGAACGAAGCTTTCTTT

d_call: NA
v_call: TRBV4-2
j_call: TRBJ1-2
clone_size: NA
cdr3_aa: CASSQERGVWGYTF
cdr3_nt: TGTGCCAGCAGCCAAGAACGCGGGGTTTGGGGCTACACCTTC

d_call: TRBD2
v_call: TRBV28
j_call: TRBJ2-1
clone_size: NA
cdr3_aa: CASSLKIREVDNEQFF
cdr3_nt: TGTGCCAGCAGTTTAAAAATCCGGGAGGTGGACAATGAGCAGTTCTTC

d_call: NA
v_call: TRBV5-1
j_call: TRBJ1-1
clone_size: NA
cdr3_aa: CASSSSAGWGSTEAFF
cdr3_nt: TGCGCCAGCAGCTCCTCGGCAGGGTGGGGTAGCACTGAAGCTTTCTTT

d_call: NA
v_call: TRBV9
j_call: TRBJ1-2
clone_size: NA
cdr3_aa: CASSVSGGPTYGYTF
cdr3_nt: TGTGCCAGCAGCGTATCCGGGGGGCCGACGTATGGCTACACCTTC

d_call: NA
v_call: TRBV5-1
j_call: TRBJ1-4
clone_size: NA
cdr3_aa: CASSLDSSTNEKLFF
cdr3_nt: TGCGCCAGCAGCTTGGACAGCTCAACTAATGAAAAACTGTTTTTT

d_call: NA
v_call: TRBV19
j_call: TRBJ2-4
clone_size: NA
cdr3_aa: CATTTGEAKNIQYF
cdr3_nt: TGTGCCACGACCACGGGGGAGGCCAAAAACATTCAGTACTTC

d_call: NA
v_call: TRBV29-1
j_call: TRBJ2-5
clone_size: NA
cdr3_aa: CSAIPVSDTQYF
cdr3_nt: TGCAGCGCGATTCCCGTGAGTGATACCCAGTACTTC

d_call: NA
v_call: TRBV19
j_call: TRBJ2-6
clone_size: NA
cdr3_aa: CASSRGESGANVLTF
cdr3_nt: TGTGCCAGTAGCAGGGGCGAATCTGGGGCCAACGTCCTGACTTTC

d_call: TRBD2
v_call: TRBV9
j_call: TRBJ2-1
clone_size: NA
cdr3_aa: CASSVGGLAGLYNEQFF
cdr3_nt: TGTGCCAGCAGCGTAGGGGGACTAGCGGGGTTATACAATGAGCAGTTCTTC

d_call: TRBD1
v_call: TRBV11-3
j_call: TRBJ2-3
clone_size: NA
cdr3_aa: CASSLQGQGTDTQYF
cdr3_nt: TGTGCCAGCAGCTTACAGGGACAGGGCACAGATACGCAGTATTTT

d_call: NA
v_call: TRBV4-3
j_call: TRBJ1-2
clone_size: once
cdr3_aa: CASSQDSAANYGYTF
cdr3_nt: TGCGCCAGCAGCCAAGATTCTGCGGCTAACTATGGCTACACCTTC

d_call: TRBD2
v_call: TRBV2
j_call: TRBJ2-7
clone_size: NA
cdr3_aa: CASKREFYEQYF
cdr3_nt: TGTGCCAGCAAGCGGGAGTTCTACGAGCAGTACTTC

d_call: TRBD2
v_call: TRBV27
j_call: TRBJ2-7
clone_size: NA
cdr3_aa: CASRGSSGTYEQYF
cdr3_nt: TGTGCCAGCAGGGGATCTAGCGGTACCTACGAGCAGTACTTC

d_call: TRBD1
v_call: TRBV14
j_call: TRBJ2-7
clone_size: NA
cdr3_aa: CASSPPGQVSYEQYF
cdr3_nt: TGTGCCAGCAGCCCCCCGGGACAGGTCTCCTACGAGCAGTACTTC